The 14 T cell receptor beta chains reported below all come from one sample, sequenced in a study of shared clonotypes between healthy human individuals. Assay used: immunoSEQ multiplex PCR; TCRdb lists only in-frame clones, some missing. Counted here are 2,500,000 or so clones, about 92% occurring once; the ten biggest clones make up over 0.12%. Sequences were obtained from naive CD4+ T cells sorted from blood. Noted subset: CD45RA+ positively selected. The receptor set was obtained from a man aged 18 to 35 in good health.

The CDR3 nucleotides are TGCGCCAGCAGCTTGACGGTGTCGGACTCGGGATCTAGGGAGCTGTTTTTT. This encodes CASSLTVSDSGSRELFF. The chain has TRBV5-1 and TRBJ2-2; the D gene is possibly TRBD2 (5 bases). In germline, CDR1 is SGHRS, CDR2 YFSETQ. Trimming left V 1 base short and J 9 bases short, with 22 bases between. CDR3 size: 17 residues.

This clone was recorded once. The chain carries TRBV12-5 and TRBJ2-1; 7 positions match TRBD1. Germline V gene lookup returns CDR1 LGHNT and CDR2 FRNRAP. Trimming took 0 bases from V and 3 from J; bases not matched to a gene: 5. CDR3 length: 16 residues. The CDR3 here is CASGLVIDRDYNEQFF. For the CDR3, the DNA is TGTGCTAGTGGTTTGGTAATTGACAGGGACTACAATGAGCAGTTCTTC. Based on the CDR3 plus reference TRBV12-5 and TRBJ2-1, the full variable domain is DARVTQTPRHKVTEMGQEVTMRCQPILGHNTVFWYRQTMMQGLELLAYFRNRAPLDDSGMPKDRFSAEMPDATLATLKIQPSEPRDSAVYFCASGLVIDRDYNEQFFGPGTRLTVL.

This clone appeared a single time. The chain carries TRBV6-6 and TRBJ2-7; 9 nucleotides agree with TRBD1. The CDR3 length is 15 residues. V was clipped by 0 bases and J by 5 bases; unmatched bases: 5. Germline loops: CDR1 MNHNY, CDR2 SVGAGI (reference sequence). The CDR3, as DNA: TGTGCCAGCAGTTACTCGTCCCGGGACAGGGACGAGCAGTACTTC. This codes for CASSYSSRDRDEQYF.

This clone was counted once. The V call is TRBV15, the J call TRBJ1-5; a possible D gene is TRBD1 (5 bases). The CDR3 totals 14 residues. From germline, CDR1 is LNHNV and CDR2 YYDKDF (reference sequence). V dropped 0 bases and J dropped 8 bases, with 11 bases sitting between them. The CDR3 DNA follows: TGTGCCACCAGCAGAGATCTCGGGGGAGAGCCCCAGCATTTT. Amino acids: CATSRDLGGEPQHF. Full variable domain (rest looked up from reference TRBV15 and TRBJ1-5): DAMVIQNPRYQVTQFGKPVTLSCSQTLNHNVMYWYQQKSSQAPKLLFHYYDKDFNNEADTPDNFQSRRPNTSFCFLDIRSPGLGDTAMYLCATSRDLGGEPQHFGDGTRLSIL.

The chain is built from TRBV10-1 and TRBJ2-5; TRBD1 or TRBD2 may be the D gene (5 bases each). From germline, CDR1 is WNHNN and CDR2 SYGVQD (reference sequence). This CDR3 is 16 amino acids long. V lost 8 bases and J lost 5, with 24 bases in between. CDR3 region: CASLRGTSPREETQYF. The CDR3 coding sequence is TGCGCCAGCCTACGAGGGACCTCTCCCCGAGAGGAGACCCAGTACTTC.

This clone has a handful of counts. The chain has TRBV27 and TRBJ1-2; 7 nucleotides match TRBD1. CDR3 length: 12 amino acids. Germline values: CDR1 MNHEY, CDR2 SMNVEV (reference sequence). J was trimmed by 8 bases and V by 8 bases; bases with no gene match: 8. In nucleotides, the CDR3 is TGTGCCAGCTCCGACAGGGTTAAAGGCTACACCTTC. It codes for CASSDRVKGYTF.

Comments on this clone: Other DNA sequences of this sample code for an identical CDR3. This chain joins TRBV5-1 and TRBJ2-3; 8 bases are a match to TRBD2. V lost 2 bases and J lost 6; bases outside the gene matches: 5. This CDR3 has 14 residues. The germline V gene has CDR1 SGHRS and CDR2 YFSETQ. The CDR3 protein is CASSLAGAVDTQYF. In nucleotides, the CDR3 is TGCGCCAGCAGCTTAGCGGGGGCGGTGGATACGCAGTATTTT.

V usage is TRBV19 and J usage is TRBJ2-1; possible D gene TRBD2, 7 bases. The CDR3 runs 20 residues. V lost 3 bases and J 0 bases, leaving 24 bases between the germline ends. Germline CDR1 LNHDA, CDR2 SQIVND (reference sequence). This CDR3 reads CASSIHRVISGDNSYNEQFF. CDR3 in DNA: TGTGCCAGTAGTATTCACAGGGTGATAAGCGGGGATAACTCCTACAATGAGCAGTTCTTC. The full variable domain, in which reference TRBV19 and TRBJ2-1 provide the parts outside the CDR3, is DGGITQSPKYLFRKEGQNVTLSCEQNLNHDAMYWYRQDPGQGLRLIYYSQIVNDFQKGDIAEGYSVSREKKESFPLTVTSAQKNPTAFYLCASSIHRVISGDNSYNEQFFGPGTRLTVL.

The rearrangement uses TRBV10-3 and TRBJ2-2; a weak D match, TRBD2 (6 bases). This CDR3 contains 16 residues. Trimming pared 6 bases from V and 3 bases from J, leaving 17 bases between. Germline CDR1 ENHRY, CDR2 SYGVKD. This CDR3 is CAISLGDFEHTGELFF. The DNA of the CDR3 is TGTGCCATCAGCCTAGGGGACTTTGAACACACCGGGGAGCTGTTTTTT.

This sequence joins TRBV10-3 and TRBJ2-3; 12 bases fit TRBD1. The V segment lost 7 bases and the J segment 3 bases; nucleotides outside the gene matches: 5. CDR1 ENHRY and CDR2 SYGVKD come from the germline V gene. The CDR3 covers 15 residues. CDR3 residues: CAIMRGQGATDTQYF. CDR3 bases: TGTGCCATCATGAGGGGACAGGGGGCGACAGATACGCAGTATTTT.

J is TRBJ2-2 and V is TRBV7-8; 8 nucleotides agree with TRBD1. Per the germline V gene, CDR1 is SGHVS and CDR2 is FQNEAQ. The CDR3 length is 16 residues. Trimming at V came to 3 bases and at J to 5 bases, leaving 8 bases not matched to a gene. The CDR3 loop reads CASSFPGQGRTGELFF. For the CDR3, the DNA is TGTGCCAGCAGCTTCCCCGGACAGGGTAGAACCGGGGAGCTGTTTTTT.

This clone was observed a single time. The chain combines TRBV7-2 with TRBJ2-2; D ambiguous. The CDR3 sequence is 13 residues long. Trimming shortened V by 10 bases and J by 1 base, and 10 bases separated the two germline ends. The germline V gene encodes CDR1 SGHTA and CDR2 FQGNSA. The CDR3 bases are TGTGCCACCTCCTTGGGGAACACCGGGGAGCTGTTTTTT. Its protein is CATSLGNTGELFF.

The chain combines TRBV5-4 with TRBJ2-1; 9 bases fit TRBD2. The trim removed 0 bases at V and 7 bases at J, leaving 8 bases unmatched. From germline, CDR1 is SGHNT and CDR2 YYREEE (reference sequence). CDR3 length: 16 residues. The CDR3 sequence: CASSLGRGRALNEQFF. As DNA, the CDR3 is TGTGCCAGCAGCTTGGGCCGCGGGAGGGCTCTTAATGAGCAGTTCTTC.

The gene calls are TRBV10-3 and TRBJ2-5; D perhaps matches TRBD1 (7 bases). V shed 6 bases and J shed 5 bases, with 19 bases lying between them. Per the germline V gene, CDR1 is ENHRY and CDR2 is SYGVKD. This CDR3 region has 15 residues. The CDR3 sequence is CAISNNRGGYETQYF. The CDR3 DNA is TGTGCCATCAGCAACAACAGGGGAGGCTATGAGACCCAGTACTTC.